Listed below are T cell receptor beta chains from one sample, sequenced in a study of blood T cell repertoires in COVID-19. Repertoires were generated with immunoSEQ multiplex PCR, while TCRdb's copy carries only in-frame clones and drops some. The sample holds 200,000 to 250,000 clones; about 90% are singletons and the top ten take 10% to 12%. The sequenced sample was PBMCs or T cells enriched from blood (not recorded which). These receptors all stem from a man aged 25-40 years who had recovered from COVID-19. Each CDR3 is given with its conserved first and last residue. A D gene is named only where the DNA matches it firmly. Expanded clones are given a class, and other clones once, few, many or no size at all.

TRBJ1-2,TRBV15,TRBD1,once,TGTGCCACCAGCAGAGATTCTTACAGGGGGCTTAGCTATGGCTACACCTTC,CATSRDSYRGLSYGYTF
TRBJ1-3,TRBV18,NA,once,TGTGCCAGCTCACTGGTCTTCGAGACTGGAAACACCATATATTTT,CASSLVFETGNTIYF
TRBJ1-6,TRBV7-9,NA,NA,TGTGCCAGAGTGGGAGGGGGAGTTGGGGATTCACCCCTCCACTTT,CARVGGGVGDSPLHF
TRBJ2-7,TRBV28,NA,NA,TGTGCCAGCAGAACAGCTAGCGCCGAGTCCTACGAGCAGTACTTC,CASRTASAESYEQYF
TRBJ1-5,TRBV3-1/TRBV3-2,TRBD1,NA,TGTGCCAGCAGCCAAGGAGGACAGGGAGCTCAGCCCCAGCATTTT,CASSQGGQGAQPQHF
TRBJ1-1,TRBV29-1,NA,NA,TGCAGCGTTGTAAGACGGGTGAACACTGAAGCTTTCTTT,CSVVRRVNTEAFF
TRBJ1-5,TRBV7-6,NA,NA,TGTGCCAGCAGCTTAGAAGTGGGCGCAGTACAACAGCCCCAGCATTTT,CASSLEVGAVQQPQHF
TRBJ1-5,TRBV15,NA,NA,TGTGCCACCAGTGGGGCGGGGTTGGGTAAATATAGCAATCAGCCCCAGCATTTT,CATSGAGLGKYSNQPQHF
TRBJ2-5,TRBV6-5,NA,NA,TGTGCCAGCAGCGGAGGGAGAGGGGAGACCCAGTACTTC,CASSGGRGETQYF
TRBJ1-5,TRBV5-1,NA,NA,TGCGCCAGCAGCGTGGACGGTGATAGCAATCAGCCCCAGCATTTT,CASSVDGDSNQPQHF
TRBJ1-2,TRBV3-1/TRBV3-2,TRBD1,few,TGTGCCAGCAGCCACGGTCCGGGGACAGGGCCGAGGGGTGGCTACACCTTC,CASSHGPGTGPRGGYTF
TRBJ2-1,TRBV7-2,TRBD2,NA,TGTGCCAGCAGAAGGACTAGATCGGTCTATGAGCAGTTCTTC,CASRRTRSVYEQFF
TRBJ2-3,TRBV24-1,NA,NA,TGTGCCACCAGTGACCTGGACATAGATACGCAGTATTTT,CATSDLDIDTQYF
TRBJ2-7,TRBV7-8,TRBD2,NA,TGTGCCAGCAGCTCGGAAGGACTAGCGACGTCCTACGAGCAGTACTTC,CASSSEGLATSYEQYF
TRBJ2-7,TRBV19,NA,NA,TGTGCCAGTAGTATCAATCTACTAGTTTCCCCCTCCTACGAGCAGTACTTC,CASSINLLVSPSYEQYF
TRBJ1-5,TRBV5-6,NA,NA,TGTGCCAGCAGCCAACAAGCGAATCAGCCCCAGCATTTT,CASSQQANQPQHF
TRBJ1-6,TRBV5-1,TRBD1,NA,TGCGCCAGCAGCCGGGGGACAGACCTAAGTGTTTATAATTCACCCCTCCACTTT,CASSRGTDLSVYNSPLHF
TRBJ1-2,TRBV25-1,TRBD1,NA,TGTGCCAGCAGTGAATTGGGCCCGGGACAGGGGCGTAACTATGGCTACACCTTC,CASSELGPGQGRNYGYTF
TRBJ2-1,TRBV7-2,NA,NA,TGTGCCAGCAGCTTGGGGGGTCCGGGAGACAATGAGCAGTTCTTC,CASSLGGPGDNEQFF
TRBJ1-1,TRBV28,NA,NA,TGTGCCAGCAGTTTAGTCGGGGGAGAGGGCACTGAAGCTTTCTTT,CASSLVGGEGTEAFF
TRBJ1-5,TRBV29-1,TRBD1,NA,TGCAGCGTTGATCGGACAGGGAGAGACAATCAGCCCCAGCATTTT,CSVDRTGRDNQPQHF
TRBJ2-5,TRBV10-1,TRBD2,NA,TGCGCCAGCAGTTCCACCCAAGGACTAGTTGAGACCCAGTACTTC,CASSSTQGLVETQYF
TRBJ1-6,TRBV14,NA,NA,TGTGCCAGCAGCCAACAGTATTCACCCCTCCACTTT,CASSQQYSPLHF
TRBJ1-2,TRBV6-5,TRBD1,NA,TGTGCCAGCAGTCAGGCCGGACAGGGCTTTGGCTACACCTTC,CASSQAGQGFGYTF
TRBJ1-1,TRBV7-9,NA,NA,TGTGCCAGCAGCTTCGTCGGGGGTGAGGCTTTCTTT,CASSFVGGEAFF
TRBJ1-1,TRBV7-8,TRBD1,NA,TGTGCCAGCAGCTCGAGGGACAGTGTCGTGAACACTGAAGCTTTCTTT,CASSSRDSVVNTEAFF
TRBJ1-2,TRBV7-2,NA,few,TGTGCCCTAAAAAGGGAGCGAGGCTACACCTTC,CALKRERGYTF